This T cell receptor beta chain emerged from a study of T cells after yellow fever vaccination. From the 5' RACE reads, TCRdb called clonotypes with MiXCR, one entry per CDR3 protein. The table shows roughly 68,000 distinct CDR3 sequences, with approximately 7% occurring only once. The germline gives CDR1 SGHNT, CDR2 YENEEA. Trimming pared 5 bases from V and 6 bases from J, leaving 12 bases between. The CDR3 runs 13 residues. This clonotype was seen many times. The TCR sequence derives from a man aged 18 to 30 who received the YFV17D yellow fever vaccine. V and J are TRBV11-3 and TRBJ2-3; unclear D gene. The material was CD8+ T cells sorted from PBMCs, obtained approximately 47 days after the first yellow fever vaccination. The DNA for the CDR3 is TGTGCCAGCAGCCCCGGCCTTGGCGATACGCAGTATTTT. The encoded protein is CASSPGLGDTQYF.